This T cell receptor beta chain was documented in a study of radiation and T cells in renal cell carcinoma. Background on the study: Nephrectomy followed 15 Gy stereotactic body radiation by 4 weeks. Study results and caveats: In blood, top tumor clones expanded by 2 weeks, shrinking by 4. Baseline intratumoral clonotype presence is unknown without pretreatment biopsies.

Time point reported: blood 2 weeks post-SBRT. Noted treatment: 15 Gy SBRT to primary tumor, nephrectomy 4 weeks later. Sequencing was performed with immunoSEQ multiplex PCR; in TCRdb, only in-frame clones are kept and a portion is missing. The sample records around 76,000 clones, about 81% being singletons. This CDR3 contains 17 residues. Germline V lookup: CDR1 MDHEN, CDR2 SYDVKM. Trimming removed 3 bases from V and 5 bases from J, with 20 bases in between. Details on this clone: As yet, its antigen is unknown.

This TCR came from a man in his 60s with renal cell carcinoma. This chain joins TRBV28 and TRBJ1-5; D perhaps matches TRBD1 (6 bases). The starting material was blood, obtained from a patient whose treatment included radiotherapy and nephrectomy. In DNA form, the CDR3 reads TGTGCCAGCAGTTTTGGGGGGGCAGGTGTGACTTATCAGCCCCAGCATTTT. Translating it yields CASSFGGAGVTYQPQHF.